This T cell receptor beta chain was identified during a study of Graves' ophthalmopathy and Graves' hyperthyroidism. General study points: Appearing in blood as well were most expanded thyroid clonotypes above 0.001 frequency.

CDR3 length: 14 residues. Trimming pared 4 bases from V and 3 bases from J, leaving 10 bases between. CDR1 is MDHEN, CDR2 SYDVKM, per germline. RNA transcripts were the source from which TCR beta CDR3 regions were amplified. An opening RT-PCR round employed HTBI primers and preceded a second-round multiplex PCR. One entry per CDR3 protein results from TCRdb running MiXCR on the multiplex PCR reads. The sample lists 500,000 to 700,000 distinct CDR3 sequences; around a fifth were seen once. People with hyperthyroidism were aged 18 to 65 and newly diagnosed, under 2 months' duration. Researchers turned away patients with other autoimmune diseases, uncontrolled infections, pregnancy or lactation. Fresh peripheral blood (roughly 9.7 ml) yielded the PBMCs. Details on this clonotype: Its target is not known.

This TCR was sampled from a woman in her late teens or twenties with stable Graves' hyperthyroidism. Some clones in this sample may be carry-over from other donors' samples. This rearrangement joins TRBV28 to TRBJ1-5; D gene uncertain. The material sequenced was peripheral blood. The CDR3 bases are TGTGCCAGCAGTTGGGCCACAGACAATCAGCCCCAGCATTTT. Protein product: CASSWATDNQPQHF.